These 10 T cell receptor beta chains share one sample of origin, sequenced in a study of shared clonotypes between healthy human individuals. CD45RO-negative, CCR7-selected cells formed the naive CD8 fraction, which excluded terminally differentiated effector memory CD45RA+ cells. Method: immunoSEQ multiplex PCR; TCRdb's copy keeps in-frame clones and lacks some. The sample holds hundreds of thousands of clones, about 92% seen once. Sequencing input: naive CD8+ T cells sorted from blood. The source of these receptors is a young man in good health.

The chain has TRBV5-5 and TRBJ2-3; 8 positions agree with TRBD2. Germline V CDR1 and CDR2: SGHKS, YYEKEE (reference sequence). The J segment lost 1 base and the V segment lost 2 bases, leaving 3 bases of the junction unmatched. The CDR3 runs 15 residues. The CDR3 DNA is TGTGCCAGCAGCTTATCACTAGCGGGCACAGATACGCAGTATTTT. It codes for CASSLSLAGTDTQYF. Full variable domain (missing parts from reference TRBV5-5 and TRBJ2-3): DAGVTQSPTHLIKTRGQQVTLRCSPISGHKSVSWYQQVLGQGPQFIFQYYEKEERGRGNFPDRFSARQFPNYSSELNVNALLLGDSALYLCASSLSLAGTDTQYFGPGTRLTVL.

This clone showed up just once. The chain recombines TRBV27 with TRBJ1-5; D is possibly TRBD1 (5 bases). V was cut by 3 bases and J by 6 bases, with 9 bases left in between. This CDR3 spans 13 amino acids. CDR1 and CDR2 from the germline V gene are MNHEY and SMNVEV (reference sequence). CDR3 sequence: CASSLGVLQPQHF. CDR3 DNA: TGTGCCAGCAGTTTGGGGGTGCTTCAGCCCCAGCATTTT.

The chain's CDR3 is CASSSLVVDTQYF. DNA for the CDR3: TGTGCCAGCAGTTCCCTTGTAGTGGATACGCAGTATTTT. This chain uses TRBV27 with TRBJ2-3; D is ambiguous. The CDR3 covers 13 residues. With 4 bases removed from V and 6 bases from J, the gap between germline ends came to 11 bases. The germline V gene encodes CDR1 MNHEY and CDR2 SMNVEV (reference sequence).

The chain uses TRBV6-1 and TRBJ2-5; 9 nucleotides align to TRBD1. The J segment lost 3 bases and the V segment lost 3 bases, leaving 5 bases of the junction unmatched. Germline V gene sequence: CDR1 MNHNS, CDR2 SASEGT. The CDR3 extends over 15 amino acids. DNA of the CDR3: TGTGCCAGCAGTGATGGTGGGGACAGGGAAGAGACCCAGTACTTC. This translates into CASSDGGDREETQYF.

The chain has TRBV5-5 and TRBJ2-3; tentative D call: TRBD1 (6 bases). V was clipped by 0 bases and J by 5 bases, with 13 bases between them. CDR1 SGHKS and CDR2 YYEKEE come from the germline V gene (reference sequence). The CDR3 has 15 residues. The DNA for the CDR3 is TGTGCCAGCAGCTTGGGGACAGCCATGAGAGATACGCAGTATTTT. Its protein is CASSLGTAMRDTQYF. Full variable domain (remainder filled in from reference TRBV5-5 and TRBJ2-3): DAGVTQSPTHLIKTRGQQVTLRCSPISGHKSVSWYQQVLGQGPQFIFQYYEKEERGRGNFPDRFSARQFPNYSSELNVNALLLGDSALYLCASSLGTAMRDTQYFGPGTRLTVL.

The rearrangement links TRBV10-3 to TRBJ2-5, with D tentatively TRBD1 (6 bases). The V end lost 0 bases, the J end lost 5 bases, and 13 bases lay between the germline ends. This CDR3 spans 15 amino acids. From germline, CDR1 is ENHRY and CDR2 SYGVKD. CDR3 coding DNA: TGTGCCATCAGTGAGTCCTGGAGACAGGAGGAGACCCAGTACTTC. Amino acids: CAISESWRQEETQYF.

This chain joins TRBV4-1 and TRBJ2-3; 9 positions match TRBD2. V lost 0 bases and J lost 2; bases outside the gene matches: 6. Germline V CDR1 and CDR2: MGHRA, YSYEKL. The CDR3 is 17 amino acids. CDR3 residues: CASSQDVIAGVTDTQYF. CDR3 sequence (DNA): TGCGCCAGCAGCCAAGATGTAATAGCGGGAGTCACAGATACGCAGTATTTT.

V gene TRBV5-6 combines with J gene TRBJ2-1; TRBD2 matches 10 bases. This CDR3 has 15 amino acids. The V and J ends lost 2 bases and 10 bases, in that order; junction bases with no gene match: 9. The V gene's germline CDR1 is SGHDT and CDR2 YYEEEE. The CDR3 coding sequence is TGTGCCAGCAGCTTATCAGCGGGAGGGCCGCGAGAGCAGTTCTTC. Its protein is CASSLSAGGPREQFF.

The chain has TRBV25-1 and TRBJ2-7; unclear D gene. Looked up from germline, CDR1 is MGHDK and CDR2 is SYGVNS. Trimming removed 3 bases at V and 2 bases at J, with 8 bases between. CDR3 length: 13 amino acids. CDR3 residues: CASSDSDTYEQYF. In DNA, the CDR3 is TGTGCCAGCAGTGATTCGGATACCTACGAGCAGTACTTC.

The genes are TRBV9 and TRBJ2-7, with 8 positions matching TRBD2. Germline V CDR1 and CDR2: SGDLS, YYNGEE. V shed 0 bases and J 4 bases; nucleotides not matched to a gene: 6. This CDR3 spans 15 amino acids. CDR3 loop: CASSVGSASGYEQYF. The DNA for the CDR3 is TGTGCCAGCAGCGTAGGAAGCGCTAGCGGGTACGAGCAGTACTTC.